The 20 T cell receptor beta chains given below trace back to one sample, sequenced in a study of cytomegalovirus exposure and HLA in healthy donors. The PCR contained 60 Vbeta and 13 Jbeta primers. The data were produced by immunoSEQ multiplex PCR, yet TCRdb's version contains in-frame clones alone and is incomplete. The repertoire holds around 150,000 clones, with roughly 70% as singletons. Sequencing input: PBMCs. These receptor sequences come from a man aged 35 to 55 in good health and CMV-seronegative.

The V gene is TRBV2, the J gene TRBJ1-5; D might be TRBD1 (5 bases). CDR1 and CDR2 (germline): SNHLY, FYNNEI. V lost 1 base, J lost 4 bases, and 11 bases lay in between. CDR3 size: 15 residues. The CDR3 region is CASSEGAPGNQPQHF. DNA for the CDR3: TGTGCCAGCAGTGAAGGGGCCCCAGGGAATCAGCCCCAGCATTTT. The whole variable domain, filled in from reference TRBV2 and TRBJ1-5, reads EPEVTQTPSHQVTQMGQEVILRCVPISNHLYFYWYRQILGQKVEFLVSFYNNEISEKSEIFDDQFSVERPDGSNFTLKIRSTKLEDSAMYFCASSEGAPGNQPQHFGDGTRLSIL.

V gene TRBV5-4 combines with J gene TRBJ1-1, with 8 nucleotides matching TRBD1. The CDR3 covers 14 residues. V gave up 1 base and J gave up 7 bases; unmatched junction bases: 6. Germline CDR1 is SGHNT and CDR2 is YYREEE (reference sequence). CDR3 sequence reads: CASSLWAGGGEAFF. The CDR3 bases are TGTGCCAGCAGCTTGTGGGCAGGGGGCGGTGAAGCTTTCTTT. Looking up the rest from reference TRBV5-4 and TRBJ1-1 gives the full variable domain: ETGVTQSPTHLIKTRGQQVTLRCSSQSGHNTVSWYQQALGQGPQFIFQYYREEENGRGNFPPRFSGLQFPNYSSELNVNALELDDSALYLCASSLWAGGGEAFFGQGTRLTVV.

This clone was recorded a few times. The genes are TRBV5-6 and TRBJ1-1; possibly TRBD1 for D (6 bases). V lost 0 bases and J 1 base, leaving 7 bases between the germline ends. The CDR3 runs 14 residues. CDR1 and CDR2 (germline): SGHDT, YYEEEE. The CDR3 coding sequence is TGTGCCAGCAGCTTGGGGGGGCCGAACACTGAAGCTTTCTTT. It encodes CASSLGGPNTEAFF.

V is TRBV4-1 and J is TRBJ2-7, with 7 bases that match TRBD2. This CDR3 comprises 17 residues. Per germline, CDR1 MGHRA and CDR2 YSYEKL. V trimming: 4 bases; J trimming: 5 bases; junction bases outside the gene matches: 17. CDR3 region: CASSPGASGSKQNEQYF. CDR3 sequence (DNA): TGCGCCAGCAGCCCTGGGGCTAGCGGATCAAAACAGAACGAGCAGTACTTC.

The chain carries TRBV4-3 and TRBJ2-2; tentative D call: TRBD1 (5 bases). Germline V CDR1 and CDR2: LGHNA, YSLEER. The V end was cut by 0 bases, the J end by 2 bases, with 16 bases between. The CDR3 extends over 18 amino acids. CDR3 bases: TGCGCCAGCAGCCAAGATTCCGACAGCAACCCCAACACCGGGGAGCTGTTTTTT. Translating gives CASSQDSDSNPNTGELFF.

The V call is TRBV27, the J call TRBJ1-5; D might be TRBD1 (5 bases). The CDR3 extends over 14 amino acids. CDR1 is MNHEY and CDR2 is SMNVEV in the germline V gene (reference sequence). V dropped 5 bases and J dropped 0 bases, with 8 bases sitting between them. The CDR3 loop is CASSLRVSNQPQHF. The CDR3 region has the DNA TGTGCCAGCAGTCTCAGGGTTAGCAATCAGCCCCAGCATTTT.

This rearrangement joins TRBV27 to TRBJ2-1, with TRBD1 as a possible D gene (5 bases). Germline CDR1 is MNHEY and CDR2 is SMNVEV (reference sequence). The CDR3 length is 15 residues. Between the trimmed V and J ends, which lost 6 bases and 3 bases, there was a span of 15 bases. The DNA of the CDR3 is TGTGCCAGCAGCATGGGGCAGGTCTACTACAATGAGCAGTTCTTC. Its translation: CASSMGQVYYNEQFF.

The CDR3 loop reads CASSDMVQDSNQPQHF. As DNA, the CDR3 is TGTGCCAGCAGTGATATGGTCCAGGATAGCAATCAGCCCCAGCATTTT. The chain has TRBV6-4 and TRBJ1-5; D call uncertain. CDR1 MRHNA and CDR2 SNTAGT come from the germline V gene. The CDR3 spans 16 residues. Trimming stripped 3 bases from V and 0 bases from J, with 12 bases between.

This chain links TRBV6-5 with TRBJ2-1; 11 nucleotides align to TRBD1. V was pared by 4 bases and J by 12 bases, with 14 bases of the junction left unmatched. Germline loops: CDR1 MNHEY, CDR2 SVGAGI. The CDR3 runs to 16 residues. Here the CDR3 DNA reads TGTGCCAGCAGTTCCTGGACAGGGGGCTTTCCCCGCCTGCAGTTCTTC. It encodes CASSSWTGGFPRLQFF.

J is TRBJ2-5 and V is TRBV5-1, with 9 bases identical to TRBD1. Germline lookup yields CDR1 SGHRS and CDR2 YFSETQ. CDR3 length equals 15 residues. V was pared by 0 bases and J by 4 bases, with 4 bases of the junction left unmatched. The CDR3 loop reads CASSLGGQGTETQYF. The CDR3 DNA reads TGCGCCAGCAGCTTGGGGGGACAGGGTACAGAGACCCAGTACTTC.

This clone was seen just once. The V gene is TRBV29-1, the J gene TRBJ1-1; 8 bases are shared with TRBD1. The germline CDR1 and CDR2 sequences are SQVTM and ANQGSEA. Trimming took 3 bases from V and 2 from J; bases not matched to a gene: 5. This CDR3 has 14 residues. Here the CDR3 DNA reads TGCAGCGTTGATTTGACAGGGGCCAACACTGAAGCTTTCTTT. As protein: CSVDLTGANTEAFF. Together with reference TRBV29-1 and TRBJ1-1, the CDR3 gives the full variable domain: SAVISQKPSRDICQRGTSLTIQCQVDSQVTMMFWYRQQPGQSLTLIATANQGSEATYESGFVIDKFPISRPNLTFSTLTVSNMSPEDSSIYLCSVDLTGANTEAFFGQGTRLTVV.

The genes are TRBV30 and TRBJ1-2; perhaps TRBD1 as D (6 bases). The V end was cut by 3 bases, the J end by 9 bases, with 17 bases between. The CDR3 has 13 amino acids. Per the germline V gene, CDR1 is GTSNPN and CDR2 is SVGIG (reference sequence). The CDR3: CAWRGAVISRYTF. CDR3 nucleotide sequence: TGTGCCTGGAGGGGGGCGGTAATTAGTCGCTACACCTTC.

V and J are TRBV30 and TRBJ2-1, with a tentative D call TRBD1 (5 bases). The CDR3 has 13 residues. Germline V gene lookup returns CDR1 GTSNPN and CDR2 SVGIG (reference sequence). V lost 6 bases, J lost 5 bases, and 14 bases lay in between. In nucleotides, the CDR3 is TGTGCCTGCCATGGGGCAGTGAACAATGAGCAGTTCTTC. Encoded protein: CACHGAVNNEQFF.

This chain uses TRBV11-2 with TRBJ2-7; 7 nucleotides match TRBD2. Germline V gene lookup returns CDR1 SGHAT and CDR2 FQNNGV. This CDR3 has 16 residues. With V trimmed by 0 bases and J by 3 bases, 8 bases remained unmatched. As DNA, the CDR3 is TGTGCCAGCAGCTTAGATCAGACGGGGGGATTCTACGAGCAGTACTTC. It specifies CASSLDQTGGFYEQYF.

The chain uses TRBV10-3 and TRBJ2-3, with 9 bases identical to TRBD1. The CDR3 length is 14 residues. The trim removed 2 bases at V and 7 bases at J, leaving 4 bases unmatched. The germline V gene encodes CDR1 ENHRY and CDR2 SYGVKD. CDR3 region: CAISEQQGANTQYF. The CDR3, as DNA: TGTGCCATCAGTGAGCAACAGGGGGCGAATACGCAGTATTTT.

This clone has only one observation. CDR3 bases: TGTGCCAGCTGCGACAGCCGGAACTATGGCTACACCTTC. The encoded protein is CASCDSRNYGYTF. The chain carries TRBV28 and TRBJ1-2; possible D gene TRBD1, 5 bases. The V and J ends lost 8 bases and 2 bases respectively, with 12 bases between them. From germline, CDR1 is MDHEN and CDR2 SYDVKM. This CDR3 comprises 13 residues.

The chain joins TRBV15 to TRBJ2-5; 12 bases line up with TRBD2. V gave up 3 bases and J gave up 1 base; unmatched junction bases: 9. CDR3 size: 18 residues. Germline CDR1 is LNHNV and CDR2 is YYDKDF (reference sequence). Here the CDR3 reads CATSRTPPGLAGQETQYF. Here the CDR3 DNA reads TGTGCCACCAGCAGGACTCCTCCGGGACTAGCGGGCCAAGAGACCCAGTACTTC.

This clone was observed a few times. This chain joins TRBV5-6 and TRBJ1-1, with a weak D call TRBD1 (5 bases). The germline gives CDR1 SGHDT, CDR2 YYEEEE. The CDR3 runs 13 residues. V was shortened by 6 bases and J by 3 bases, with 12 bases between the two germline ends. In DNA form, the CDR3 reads TGTGCCAGCACCCCAGCGGGGGACACTGAAGCTTTCTTT. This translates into CASTPAGDTEAFF.

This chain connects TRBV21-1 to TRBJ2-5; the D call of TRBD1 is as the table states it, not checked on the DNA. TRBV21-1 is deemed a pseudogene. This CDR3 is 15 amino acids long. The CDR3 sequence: CASSKGQDSLGAQYF. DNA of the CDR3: TGTGCCAGCAGCAAAGGACAGGACAGCCTGGGGGCCCAGTACTTC.

In DNA form, the CDR3 reads TGTGCCAGCCGACTAGCGGGAGGAGATACGCAGTATTTT. Amino acid sequence: CASRLAGGDTQYF. V usage is TRBV25-1 and J usage is TRBJ2-3; TRBD2 agrees at 13 bases. Trimming cost V 8 bases and J 5 bases; bases outside gene matches: 1. The CDR3 totals 13 residues. Looked up from germline, CDR1 is MGHDK and CDR2 is SYGVNS.